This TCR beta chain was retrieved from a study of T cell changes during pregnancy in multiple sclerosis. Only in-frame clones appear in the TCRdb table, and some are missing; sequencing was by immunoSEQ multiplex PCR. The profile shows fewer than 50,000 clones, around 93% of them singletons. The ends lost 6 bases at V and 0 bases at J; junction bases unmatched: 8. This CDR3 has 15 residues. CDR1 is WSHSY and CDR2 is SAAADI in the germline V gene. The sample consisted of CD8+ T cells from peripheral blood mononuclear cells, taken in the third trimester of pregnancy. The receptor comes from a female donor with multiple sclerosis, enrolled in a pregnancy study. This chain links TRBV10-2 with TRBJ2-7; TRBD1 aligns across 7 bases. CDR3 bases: TGCGCCAGCAGCTACGACAGGGCAAGCTCCTACGAGCAGTACTTC. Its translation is CASSYDRASSYEQYF.